A single sample is the source of the 24 T cell receptor beta chains below, sequenced in a study of blood T cell repertoires in COVID-19. Clones were sequenced by immunoSEQ multiplex PCR, and TCRdb holds only the in-frame ones, with some missing. The data show approximately 300,000 clones, 84% seen once. Sequences were obtained from peripheral blood. These receptors all come from a person in their 70s with COVID-19, enrolled during active disease.

The CDR3 loop is CASSEDHGNTIYF. The CDR3 nucleotides read TGTGCCAGCTCTGAGGATCATGGAAACACCATATATTTT. This sequence joins TRBV7-2 and TRBJ1-3; no firm D call. With 8 bases removed from V and 3 bases from J, the gap between germline ends came to 11 bases. Germline V CDR1 and CDR2: SGHTA, FQGNSA. The CDR3 has 13 residues.

This clone is a singleton in its sample. The chain has TRBV19 and TRBJ1-1; D gene unclear. Per the germline V gene, CDR1 is LNHDA and CDR2 is SQIVND (reference sequence). Trimming stripped 0 bases from V and 3 bases from J, with 11 bases between. The CDR3 loop spans 15 amino acids. Here the CDR3 DNA reads TGTGCCAGTAGTATAGATCTAACGCGGGACACTGAAGCTTTCTTT. This sequence encodes CASSIDLTRDTEAFF.

This chain joins TRBV18 and TRBJ1-5; D gene ambiguous. The CDR3 consists of 13 residues. Between the trimmed V and J ends, which lost 4 bases and 3 bases, there was a span of 7 bases. The germline gives CDR1 KGHSH, CDR2 LQKENI. This CDR3 reads CASSLDSNQPQHF. Written as DNA, the CDR3 is TGTGCCAGCTCACTTGACTCCAATCAGCCCCAGCATTTT.

The CDR3 spells CASNKDRINQPQHF. The DNA of the CDR3 is TGTGCCAGCAACAAAGACAGAATCAATCAGCCCCAGCATTTT. This rearrangement joins TRBV28 to TRBJ1-5; a possible D gene is TRBD1 (5 bases). The germline gives CDR1 MDHEN, CDR2 SYDVKM. The CDR3 loop spans 14 amino acids. Trimming cost V 7 bases and J 3 bases, with 13 bases left between them. The full variable domain, rest sourced from reference TRBV28 and TRBJ1-5, is DVKVTQSSRYLVKRTGEKVFLECVQDMDHENMFWYRQDPGLGLRLIYFSYDVKMKEKGDIPEGYSVSREKKERFSLILESASTNQTSMYLCASNKDRINQPQHFGDGTRLSIL.

J is TRBJ1-6 and V is TRBV19; the D gene is possibly TRBD1 (6 bases). The V end lost 6 bases, the J end lost 7 bases, and 13 bases lay between the germline ends. This CDR3 has 14 amino acids. CDR1 and CDR2 from the germline V gene are LNHDA and SQIVND (reference sequence). CDR3 in DNA: TGTGCCAGTAGCTCGGACAGCGACAATTCACCCCTCCACTTT. It codes for CASSSDSDNSPLHF.

The V and J genes are TRBV7-2 and TRBJ2-1, with unresolved D. CDR3 length equals 16 residues. Germline-derived CDR1 and CDR2 are SGHTA and FQGNSA. V was cut by 5 bases and J by 0 bases, with 14 bases left in between. DNA for the CDR3: TGTGCCAGCAGCCCAACGGTTGCTTTCTCCTACAATGAGCAGTTCTTC. It translates to CASSPTVAFSYNEQFF.

This rearrangement joins TRBV28 to TRBJ1-6; unclear D gene. This CDR3 comprises 13 residues. CDR1 is MDHEN, CDR2 SYDVKM, per germline. Trimming stripped 4 bases from V and 7 bases from J, with 8 bases between. The CDR3 nucleotides are TGTGCCAGCAGTTCTAGCGGGAATTCACCCCTCCACTTT. This gives the protein CASSSSGNSPLHF.

The chain has TRBV5-8 and TRBJ1-4, with D possibly TRBD1 on 5 matching bases. CDR1 and CDR2 from the germline V gene are SGHTS and YDEGEE. Trimming took 10 bases from V and 5 from J, leaving 6 bases between them. The CDR3 totals 10 residues. CDR3 coding DNA: TGTGCCGGGGGGAATGAAAAACTGTTTTTT. This sequence encodes CAGGNEKLFF.

The chain uses TRBV29-1 and TRBJ2-7; 8 bases are a match to TRBD1. The length of the CDR3 is 15 residues. Germline V gene data show CDR1 as SQVTM and CDR2 as ANQGSEA. Trimming took 5 bases from V and 5 from J; bases not matched to a gene: 14. DNA of the CDR3: TGCAGCGTTTTTGGGTACGGGACAGGCGTCAACGAGCAGTACTTC. Amino acids: CSVFGYGTGVNEQYF.

This clone was observed a single time. This chain links TRBV18 with TRBJ2-7, with TRBD2 matching over 8 bases. The CDR3 contains 13 residues. CDR1 and CDR2 from the germline V gene are KGHSH and LQKENI. The V segment lost 4 bases and the J segment 3 bases; nucleotides outside the gene matches: 2. Written as DNA, the CDR3 is TGTGCCAGCTCACAGGCGGGAGGCTACGAGCAGTACTTC. Protein: CASSQAGGYEQYF.

The chain couples TRBV12-3 or TRBV12-4 to TRBJ1-2; 7 bases line up with TRBD1. The ends lost 5 bases at V and 2 bases at J; junction bases unmatched: 2. The CDR3 extends over 13 amino acids. CDR3 protein: CASSLDRNYGYTF. CDR3 in DNA: TGTGCCAGCAGTCTGGACAGGAACTATGGCTACACCTTC.

The rearrangement joins TRBV27 to TRBJ2-2, with TRBD1 identical over 11 bases. This CDR3 spans 15 amino acids. Germline-derived CDR1 and CDR2 are MNHEY and SMNVEV (reference sequence). V lost 6 bases to trimming and J lost 5 bases; unmatched junction nucleotides: 5. CDR3 nucleotides: TGTGCCAGCAGGGGGACAGGGGGAAATACCGGGGAGCTGTTTTTT. Translation gives CASRGTGGNTGELFF.

This sequence joins TRBV5-1 and TRBJ1-3, with no clear D. CDR3 length: 15 residues. CDR1 and CDR2 from the germline V gene are SGHRS and YFSETQ. Trimming left V 0 bases short and J 1 base short, with 8 bases between. CDR3 sequence (DNA): TGCGCCAGCAGCTTGGCCTCAGGATCTGGAAACACCATATATTTT. This codes for CASSLASGSGNTIYF.

The J gene is TRBJ2-5, the V gene TRBV28; TRBD2 aligns across 12 bases. V lost 5 bases and J lost 3; bases outside the gene matches: 4. Per the germline V gene, CDR1 is MDHEN and CDR2 is SYDVKM. The CDR3 has 15 amino acids. DNA for the CDR3: TGTGCCAGCAGTCTAGCGGGGGGGTCGAAAGAGACCCAGTACTTC. Encoded protein: CASSLAGGSKETQYF. Based on the CDR3 plus reference TRBV28 and TRBJ2-5, the full variable domain is DVKVTQSSRYLVKRTGEKVFLECVQDMDHENMFWYRQDPGLGLRLIYFSYDVKMKEKGDIPEGYSVSREKKERFSLILESASTNQTSMYLCASSLAGGSKETQYFGPGTRLLVL.

The sample holds one count of this clone. The chain has TRBV25-1 and TRBJ2-2; possibly TRBD2 for D (5 bases). The CDR3 is 12 residues long. V gave up 6 bases and J gave up 7 bases, with 9 bases separating them. Germline V gives CDR1 MGHDK, CDR2 SYGVNS. CDR3 DNA sequence: TGTGCCAGCAGGAGGGTTAACGGGGAGCTGTTTTTT. Translation: CASRRVNGELFF. The full variable domain, with the rest looked up from reference TRBV25-1 and TRBJ2-2, is EADIYQTPRYLVIGTGKKITLECSQTMGHDKMYWYQQDPGMELHLIHYSYGVNSTEKGDLSSESTVSRIRTEHFPLTLESARPSHTSQYLCASRRVNGELFFGEGSRLTVL.

The V and J genes are TRBV4-3 and TRBJ2-7; 8 bases align to TRBD1. The CDR3 extends over 15 amino acids. V gave up 2 bases and J gave up 7 bases; unmatched junction bases: 10. CDR1 is LGHNA and CDR2 is YSLEER in the germline V gene. DNA for the CDR3: TGCGCCAGCAGCCAAACCTCCGGGACAGGCAGGGAGCAGTACTTC. Amino acids: CASSQTSGTGREQYF.

The chain joins TRBV11-2 to TRBJ2-3, with TRBD2 matching 8 bases. The V and J ends lost 3 bases and 5 bases, in that order; junction bases with no gene match: 4. This CDR3 spans 14 amino acids. Germline V gene lookup returns CDR1 SGHAT and CDR2 FQNNGV. CDR3 DNA sequence: TGTGCCAGCAGCTTGGGACTAGTGAAAGATACGCAGTATTTT. Translating gives CASSLGLVKDTQYF. Looking up the rest from reference TRBV11-2 and TRBJ2-3 gives the full variable domain: EAGVAQSPRYKIIEKRQSVAFWCNPISGHATLYWYQQILGQGPKLLIQFQNNGVVDDSQLPKDRFSAERLKGVDSTLKIQPAKLEDSAVYLCASSLGLVKDTQYFGPGTRLTVL.

This chain links TRBV6-1 with TRBJ2-7, with no clear D. Trimming pared 2 bases from V and 7 bases from J, leaving 12 bases between. This CDR3 contains 13 residues. The V gene's germline CDR1 is MNHNS and CDR2 SASEGT. CDR3 sequence: CASSESGRWEQYF. CDR3 coding DNA: TGTGCCAGCAGTGAATCAGGCCGGTGGGAGCAGTACTTC.

V and J are TRBV12-3 or TRBV12-4 and TRBJ1-5; D is uncertain. The CDR3 covers 13 residues. V lost 3 bases and J lost 7, with 10 bases in between. CDR3: CASSLGVWQPQHF. In nucleotides, the CDR3 is TGTGCCAGCAGTTTGGGAGTTTGGCAGCCCCAGCATTTT.

The gene calls are TRBV29-1 and TRBJ2-2; TRBD2 matches at 9 bases. V lost 7 bases, J lost 4 bases, and 7 bases stayed unmatched. The CDR3 has 14 residues. Germline loops: CDR1 SQVTM, CDR2 ANQGSEA. The CDR3 sequence is CSASGREGTGELFF. The CDR3, as DNA: TGCAGCGCTTCAGGGCGGGAGGGCACCGGGGAGCTGTTTTTT.

The V gene is TRBV2, the J gene TRBJ2-5; 7 nucleotides agree with TRBD2. The CDR3 is 17 amino acids. V gave up 4 bases and J gave up 6 bases; unmatched junction bases: 17. Germline values: CDR1 SNHLY, CDR2 FYNNEI. CDR3 amino acids: CASSVAWEAGSQKTQYF. The CDR3 nucleotides are TGTGCCAGCAGTGTGGCGTGGGAAGCGGGGAGTCAAAAGACCCAGTACTTC.

J is TRBJ1-2 and V is TRBV3-1 (or the pseudogene TRBV3-2), with 7 bases identical to TRBD1. Trimming cost V 4 bases and J 7 bases; bases outside gene matches: 3. The CDR3 length is 12 residues. Germline lookup yields CDR1 LGHDT and CDR2 YNNKEL (reference sequence). The DNA for the CDR3 is TGTGCCAGCAGCCCGACAGGGTCTGGCTACACCTTC. It translates to CASSPTGSGYTF.

The CDR3 nucleotides read TGTGCCAGCAGCACTGACAGGCGCTACACCTTC. Translation gives CASSTDRRYTF. The chain recombines TRBV9 with TRBJ1-2, with a tentative D call TRBD1 (6 bases). The V gene lost 4 bases and the J gene lost 9 bases, with 10 bases spanning the gap. The CDR3 has 11 amino acids. Germline CDR1 reads SGDLS; CDR2 reads YYNGEE. The complete variable domain, with remaining parts taken from reference TRBV9 and TRBJ1-2, reads DSGVTQTPKHLITATGQRVTLRCSPRSGDLSVYWYQQSLDQGLQFLIQYYNGEERAKGNILERFSAQQFPDLHSELNLSSLELGDSALYFCASSTDRRYTFGSGTRLTVV.

In its sample, this clone was seen a few times. The V and J genes are TRBV18 and TRBJ2-1, with TRBD1 matching over 8 bases. Germline CDR1 reads KGHSH; CDR2 reads LQKENI. J gave up 7 bases and V 11 bases, and 10 bases lay outside the gene matches. This CDR3 comprises 13 residues. The CDR3 loop reads CAVPGGAGNEQFF. The CDR3 DNA reads TGTGCCGTTCCAGGGGGCGCCGGGAATGAGCAGTTCTTC.